This TCR beta chain was obtained from a study of blood T cell repertoires in COVID-19. Study background: From the United States, Italy and Spain came samples of acute and convalescent COVID-19.

Trimming removed 1 base from V and 1 base from J, with 8 bases in between. Germline V gene lookup returns CDR1 MGHRA and CDR2 YSYEKL. The CDR3 totals 15 residues. Authors' data handling: Reference gene primers were amplified, and this amplification served to estimate nucleated cell counts. The method was immunoSEQ multiplex PCR; TCRdb's version includes in-frame clones alone and lacks a portion of them. For V, J and clone size, that table is used; D and trimming come from the DNA. Of 200,000 or so clones in the sample, about 88% were seen once. Material: PBMCs or T cells enriched from blood (not recorded which). The receptor was derived from a woman aged 25 to 45 who had recovered from COVID-19. The gene calls are TRBV4-1 and TRBJ2-1; D is perhaps TRBD2 (5 bases). The CDR3 is CASSQVGDSYNEQFF. DNA of the CDR3: TGCGCCAGCAGCCAAGTCGGGGATTCCTACAATGAGCAGTTCTTC.